The source of this T cell receptor beta chain is a study of CD8+ T cells in alopecia areata (dated by TCRdb to between 2018 and 2020). As for the study more broadly: The treated patients, all with moderate-to-severe alopecia areata, were enrolled in an open-label pilot trial of oral tofacitinib given at 5 to 10 mg twice daily. RNA was extracted with the PAXgene miRNA kit for fixed scalp, the miRNeasy kit for PBMCs, and the RNeasy kit for mouse skin. Scalp clonality was compared across normal scalp (n=4), patchy alopecia areata scalp (n=8), and alopecia totalis/universalis scalp (n=8). Patients received tofacitinib for 6 to 18 months and were then followed off drug for 6 months to check for delayed response and recurrence. Patients on tofacitinib were biopsied at baseline and after 4 and 24 weeks of treatment, and several of the patients also had a later scalp biopsy. In treated patients, disease severity was measured using the SALT score, which gives the percentage of scalp surface area affected. Scalp tissue and sorted CD4+ and CD8+ peripheral blood T cells from patchy and totalis/universalis alopecia areata patients and from healthy controls were covered by human TCRbeta sequencing. To study T cell clonal expansion in alopecia areata, the researchers applied high-throughput TCRbeta sequencing to both the C3H/HeJ mouse model and human patients. TCRbeta CDR3 regions were amplified by immunoSEQ multiplex PCR with 35 Vbeta forward and 13 Jbeta reverse primers. Summary of the overall study and its limitations: The treated cohort was small, with a single nonresponder, so links between baseline CD8+ expansion and response need larger studies. Compared with mice, TCR sequences shared between patients were less clear, possibly partly because of HLA diversity across the patient population. Higher clonality and more expanded CD8+ clones were observed in lesional scalp than in normal scalp, particularly in alopecia totalis/universalis, a finding suggestive of antigenic drive. Tofacitinib significantly decreased scalp clonality and the number of expanded CD8+ clones among the top 100 scalp clones. Unlike mouse skin, which is dominated by gammadelta T cells, normal human skin has resident alphabeta T cells that are also sequenced, and this complicates analysis of the scalp TCR repertoire. Many expanded lesional clones were found to persist in scalp and blood during tofacitinib treatment, and relapse after treatment cessation may be partly explained by this persistence.

The library was built by means of the immunoSEQ multiplex PCR assay. RNA was extracted from all samples and reverse transcribed into cDNA, which served as template for TCR sequencing. SuperScript III was used to make first-strand cDNA, primed with a 2:1 mix of oligo-dT and random hexamers. A synthetic immune receptor repertoire was used to assess amplification bias, and residual bias was removed computationally. In the original analysis: After raw reads were preprocessed to remove errors, the CDR3 was defined following IMGT conventions as running from the conserved cysteine to phenylalanine. Clonality was computed by normalizing Shannon entropy by log2 of the number of productive unique TCRs and subtracting the result from 1. CD4 or CD8 identity of scalp clones was inferred by cross-referencing scalp TCRbeta sequences with sorted blood CD4 and CD8 repertoires. This immuneACCESS table, as held by TCRdb, lists in-frame sequences with V and J called but not all clones. Of the missing ones, under half trace to an unresolved V gene in checked studies; the others have no known cause. That table is the source of V, J and clone size, and D and trimming were worked out from the DNA. Counted in this sample were 200,000 to 250,000 clones; around 65% of them appeared once. The top ten constitute more than 3.5% of the sample.

V loses 3 bases, J loses 4 bases, and the germline ends lie 15 bases apart. The CDR3, from cysteine to phenylalanine, totals 15 residues. The sequence is cut down to CDR3 DNA, 45 bases in frame from base 1. From the germline V gene (reference sequence), CDR1 is GTSNPN and CDR2 is SVGIG. A word on this clone: Its antigen is not yet known. The sample holds no much larger clone one base away, and base qualities are not on file.

In light of the paper, this sample's time point label describes: more than three weeks on oral tofacitinib. Interpreted using the paper, the treatment or condition label stands for: oral pan-JAK inhibitor, 5-10 mg twice daily. From alopecia areata patients, peripheral blood was collected along with lesional scalp punch biopsies. After PBMCs were isolated by density centrifugation and stained for CD3, CD4 and CD8, a FACSAria was used to sort CD4+ and CD8+ T cells. The rearrangement combines TRBV30 with TRBJ2-2; the D gene is possibly TRBD1, with 5 bases matching. The sequencing here drew on CD4+ T cells sorted from blood, taken at week 4, from a patient treated with tofacitinib. The TCR was taken from a human donor with alopecia areata. The DNA sequence is TGTGCCTGGAGCCAGGGAAGTTCGGGCACCGGGGAGCTGTTTTTT. It specifies CAWSQGSSGTGELFF.